A selection of T cell receptor beta chains follows, all from one sample in a study of T-cell memory formation after mild COVID-19. Each CDR3 protein gets one entry after TCRdb re-called the 5' RACE reads with MiXCR. The table lists around 300,000 distinct CDR3 sequences, roughly an eighth of them singletons. Source material: PBMCs or a T cell subset sorted from them (not recorded which). The receptors shown here come from a man aged 18 to 30 who had mild COVID-19 (a few samples of this study predate the infection). Cell type and time point are not known. The CDR3 runs from the conserved cysteine through the conserved F or W. The listing skips clone size in some rows; elsewhere it reads once, few, many or a size class.

j_gene | abundance | v_gene | CDR3aa
TRBJ1-6 | few | TRBV11-3 | CASPKHGQYENSPLHF
TRBJ1-2 | . | TRBV4-1 | CASRQVGRGPGYGYTF
TRBJ2-3 | . | TRBV7-3 | CASSLKAGLEADTQYF
TRBJ2-5 | . | TRBV24-1 | CATSPGTSGDSETQYF
TRBJ2-1 | . | TRBV5-1 | CASSLAGTSGGASEQFF
TRBJ2-7 | many | TRBV5-1 | CASSLVPGEQYF
TRBJ2-5 | many | TRBV7-6 | CASSFWARGHLAIQETQYF
TRBJ2-5 | few | TRBV7-2 | CASSLVTDWAETQYF
TRBJ2-6 | . | TRBV6-2/TRBV6-3 | CASSRHQGFGANVLTF
TRBJ1-4 | few | TRBV12-3/TRBV12-4 | CASSQTGRGEKLFF
TRBJ2-3 | few | TRBV6-2/TRBV6-3 | CASMPSFTDTQYF
TRBJ2-5 | few | TRBV7-9 | CASSSPIQTQYF
TRBJ1-6 | few | TRBV11-2 | CASSPQGVAAYNSPLHF
TRBJ2-1 | . | TRBV20-1 | CSARGLSGENEQFF
TRBJ1-2 | . | TRBV5-1 | CASSFGDRVDYGYTF
TRBJ2-3 | . | TRBV4-3 | CASSQDVLAGTDTQYF
TRBJ2-2 | few | TRBV6-2/TRBV6-3 | CASRRLGAPGTGELFF
TRBJ1-5 | few | TRBV6-1 | CASSAGTGPQPQHF
TRBJ2-4 | few | TRBV12-3/TRBV12-4 | CASSLLGGTKNIQYF
TRBJ1-5 | . | TRBV5-5 | CASSLEYGPHNQPQHF
TRBJ1-4 | few | TRBV4-1 | CASSQPSSITNEKLFF
TRBJ2-7 | many | TRBV12-3/TRBV12-4 | CASRSDSSYEQYF
TRBJ2-5 | once | TRBV5-4 | CASSLELQETQYF
TRBJ2-7 | few | TRBV27 | CASSLSRGRLNSKTYEQYF
TRBJ2-1 | few | TRBV12-3/TRBV12-4 | CASSLGTSGVMGNEQFF
TRBJ2-3 | few | TRBV19 | CASSNPTTPVRDTQYF
TRBJ2-3 | . | TRBV9 | CASSPVIDTQYF
TRBJ2-6 | few | TRBV7-3 | CASSLFPGAGANVLTF
TRBJ2-1 | few | TRBV3-2 | CASSPRGGLNEQFF
TRBJ1-1 | few | TRBV20-1 | CSAPRRRGSEAFF
TRBJ1-1 | few | TRBV10-3 | CAISRWEQALNTEAFF
TRBJ2-7 | few | TRBV12-3/TRBV12-4 | CASSFGRVDEQYF
TRBJ1-1 | . | TRBV4-2 | CASSQDYGLNTEAFF
TRBJ2-7 | few | TRBV6-5 | CASNRDIPF
TRBJ2-3 | . | TRBV11-2 | CASRDYTDTQYF
TRBJ2-5 | few | TRBV18 | CASSPGLARQETQYF
TRBJ1-5 | . | TRBV7-3 | CASTEDRGLRNQPQHF
TRBJ1-5 | . | TRBV7-6 | CASSRNRDRATFASQPQHF
TRBJ2-1 | few | TRBV20-1 | CSARDYQGGDEQFF
TRBJ2-1 | . | TRBV29-1 | CSAGTGPHEQFF
TRBJ1-1 | many | TRBV7-2 | CASSPQGRRTEAFF
TRBJ2-7 | . | TRBV6-5 | CASRNLAGGSYEQYF
TRBJ2-3 | . | TRBV27 | CASSPRWDTQYF
TRBJ2-2 | few | TRBV6-5 | CASRAGTGVARELFF
TRBJ2-3 | many | TRBV7-2 | CASISSRATDTQYF
TRBJ2-4 | few | TRBV15 | CATSSSGAVGNIQYF
TRBJ2-5 | . | TRBV27 | CASSPGTGRVETQYF
TRBJ2-3 | . | TRBV2 | CASIWTGYTDTQYF
TRBJ1-4 | . | TRBV7-9 | CAMEQGTEEKLFF
TRBJ2-7 | . | TRBV5-6 | CASSSTGTAYEQYF